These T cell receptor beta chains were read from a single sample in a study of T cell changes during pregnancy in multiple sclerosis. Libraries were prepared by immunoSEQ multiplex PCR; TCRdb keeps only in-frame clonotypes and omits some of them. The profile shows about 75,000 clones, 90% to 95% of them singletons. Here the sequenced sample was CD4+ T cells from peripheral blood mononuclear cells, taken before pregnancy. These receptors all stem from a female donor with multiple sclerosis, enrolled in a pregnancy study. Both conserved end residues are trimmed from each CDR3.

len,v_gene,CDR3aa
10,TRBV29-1,SFYHLNYGYT
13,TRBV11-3,ASSLLTGGQETQY
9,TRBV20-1,SAQGLLEAF
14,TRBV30,AWSVQGGTSNQPQH
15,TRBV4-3,VSSQDLLGRGNTEAF
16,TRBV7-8,ASSLASRRQGLNQPQH
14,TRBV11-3,ASSKGSSGGAYEQF
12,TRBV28,ASSLGGGRYGYT
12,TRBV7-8,ASSIGPNSNTIY
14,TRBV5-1,ASSPGTRTGVSGYT
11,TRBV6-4,ASSAGVINEQF
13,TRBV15,ATSRDRLAGGEQY
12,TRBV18,ASSPGQIYNEQF
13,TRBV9,ASSVGGVGVSGYT
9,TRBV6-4,ASSIVYEQY
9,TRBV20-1,SASGLYEQY
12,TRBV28,ASSLGVPKIELF
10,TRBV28,ASSPRPTEAF
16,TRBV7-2,ASSLAKGLGRGSYEQY
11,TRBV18,ASSPLRDSEQY
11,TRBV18,ASSLAGDSPLH
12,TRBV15,ATSSDSSTDTQY
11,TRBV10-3,ATGTAGPGEQY
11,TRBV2,ASRAGNQETQY